Listed below are T cell receptor beta chains from one sample, sequenced in a study of T-cell reconstitution after alpha-beta-depleted transplantation in children. MiXCR was run by TCRdb on the PCR reads, yielding one entry per CDR3 protein. The sample includes about 980,000 distinct CDR3 sequences, about 29% of them seen just once. Sequencing was performed on PBMCs, mostly from graft donor cells, taken 360 days after TCRalphabeta/CD19-depleted stem cell transplant. Receptor source: a boy under two years old who had a stem cell transplant for SCID, so the T cells may come from the graft donor. Both conserved end residues are part of each CDR3. Fields, in order: clone size, D gene, J gene, CDR3 length, V gene, CDR3 DNA, CDR3 protein. A D gene is named only where the DNA matches it firmly. Part of the rows lack a size; the others show once, few, many or a class for expanded clones.

. | . | TRBJ1-1 | 15 | TRBV5-1 | TGCGCCAGCAGCCCCACCGAGGTGGCCAACACTGAAGCTTTCTTT | CASSPTEVANTEAFF
. | . | TRBJ2-1 | 14 | TRBV4-2 | TGTGCCAGCAGCCAAGATGCGACTAGCAATGAGCAGTTCTTC | CASSQDATSNEQFF
few | . | TRBJ1-4 | 15 | TRBV28 | TGTGCCAGCAGTGGCCTAGGGGCTAGACATGAAAAACTGTTTTTT | CASSGLGARHEKLFF
. | TRBD2 | TRBJ2-7 | 14 | TRBV5-1 | TGCGCCAGCAGCTCAGGACTAGCGGGGCACGAGCAGTACTTC | CASSSGLAGHEQYF
. | . | TRBJ1-6 | 16 | TRBV5-1 | TGCGCCAGCAGCTTGGCCGAGGAGGGCCGGGAATTAGCCCTCCACTTT | CASSLAEEGRELALHF
. | . | TRBJ1-2 | 15 | TRBV7-2 | TGTGCCAGCAGCTTAGCGCCAGGGCAACCCTATGGCTACACCTTC | CASSLAPGQPYGYTF
. | TRBD1 | TRBJ2-2 | 16 | TRBV12-3/TRBV12-4 | TGTGCCAGCAGTTCCGGACAGGGGGTTCCCACCGGGGAGCTGTTTTTT | CASSSGQGVPTGELFF
. | TRBD1 | TRBJ1-6 | 15 | TRBV4-1 | TGCGCCAGCAGCCAAGAGGACAGGGGGAATTCACCCCTCCACTTT | CASSQEDRGNSPLHF
. | . | TRBJ1-3 | 17 | TRBV15 | TGTGCCACCAGCAGAGATCGCGGGGAGAACGCTGGAAACACCATATATTTT | CATSRDRGENAGNTIYF
. | TRBD1 | TRBJ2-5 | 15 | TRBV5-1 | TGCGCCAGCAGCACCGGGACAGGATCACAAGAGACCCAGTACTTC | CASSTGTGSQETQYF
. | . | TRBJ2-7 | 13 | TRBV11-2 | TGTGCCAGCAGCTTCAGGTGGGTGGCGGAGCAGTACTTC | CASSFRWVAEQYF
. | . | TRBJ1-1 | 13 | TRBV11-2 | TGTGCCAGCAGCTTCCTTTTGAACACTGAAGCTTTCTTT | CASSFLLNTEAFF
. | . | TRBJ1-1 | 16 | TRBV24-1 | TGTGCCCCCGGAGTTAGGTTAAGGCTGAAGAACACTGAAGCTTTCTTT | CAPGVRLRLKNTEAFF
. | TRBD2 | TRBJ2-7 | 17 | TRBV12-5 | TGTGCTAGTGGTTTGGGCCTCCTGGCGGGGGGCCTCTACGAGCAGTACTTC | CASGLGLLAGGLYEQYF
. | . | TRBJ2-1 | 13 | TRBV12-3/TRBV12-4 | TGTGCCAGCAGTTTTGAAAGCGATAATGAGCAGTTCTTC | CASSFESDNEQFF
. | TRBD2 | TRBJ2-3 | 16 | TRBV7-6 | TGTGCCAGCAGCTTAGGGAGCGGGGGGGCAGGAGATACGCAGTATTTT | CASSLGSGGAGDTQYF
few | . | TRBJ2-7 | 16 | TRBV10-3 | TGTGCCATCAGTCCCGACGACTTCACCTTGGGGTACGAGCAGTACTTC | CAISPDDFTLGYEQYF